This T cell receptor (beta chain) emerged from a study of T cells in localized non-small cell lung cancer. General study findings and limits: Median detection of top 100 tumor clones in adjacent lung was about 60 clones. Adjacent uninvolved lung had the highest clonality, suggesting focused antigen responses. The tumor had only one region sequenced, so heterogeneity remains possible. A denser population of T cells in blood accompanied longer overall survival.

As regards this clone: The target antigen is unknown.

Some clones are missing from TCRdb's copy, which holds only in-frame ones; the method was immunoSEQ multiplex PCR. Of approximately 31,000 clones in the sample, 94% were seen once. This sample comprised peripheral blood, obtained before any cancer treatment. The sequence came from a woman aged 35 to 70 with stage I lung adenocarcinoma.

The CDR3 coding sequence is TGTGCCAGCAGTCGGGGACTAGCGGGAGAAAGTGGGGTGGGCAATGAGCAGTTCTTC. Its protein is CASSRGLAGESGVGNEQFF. The genes are TRBV13 and TRBJ2-1, with 14 bases aligning to TRBD2. J lost 6 bases, V lost 6 bases, and 16 bases had no gene match. In germline, CDR1 is PRHDT, CDR2 FYEKMQ (reference sequence). The CDR3 covers 19 residues.